The 3 T cell receptor beta chains given below trace back to one sample, sequenced in a study of blood T cells in healthy people across ages. Sample-barcoded 5' priming and a J-beta primer mix drove a second PCR of roughly 6 to 12 cycles. MiXCR was run by TCRdb on the 5' RACE reads, yielding one entry per CDR3 protein. Among 600,000 or so distinct CDR3 sequences listed, over 20% were seen once. Sample: blood. The receptors originated from a man between 65 and 85 years old in good health.

This clonotype was counted between two and nine times. The V gene is TRBV2, the J gene TRBJ2-3, with D possibly being TRBD2 (5 bases). The CDR3 sequence is 14 residues long. Trimming stripped 7 bases from V and 2 bases from J, with 13 bases between. Germline-derived CDR1 and CDR2 are SNHLY and FYNNEI. CDR3: CASTKEGITDTQYF. The CDR3 nucleotides read TGTGCCAGCACTAAAGAGGGTATCACAGATACGCAGTATTTT.

This clonotype was observed a handful of times. CDR3 in DNA: TGTGCCAGCAGCTTAGACAGGGGGACCGGAAATGAGCAGTTCTTC. It codes for CASSLDRGTGNEQFF. V and J are TRBV5-5 and TRBJ2-1, with 9 bases aligning to TRBD1. The V gene's germline CDR1 is SGHKS and CDR2 YYEKEE (reference sequence). Trimming took 2 bases from V and 7 from J; bases not matched to a gene: 7. The CDR3 covers 15 residues. Complete variable domain (other parts from reference TRBV5-5 and TRBJ2-1): DAGVTQSPTHLIKTRGQQVTLRCSPISGHKSVSWYQQVLGQGPQFIFQYYEKEERGRGNFPDRFSARQFPNYSSELNVNALLLGDSALYLCASSLDRGTGNEQFFGPGTRLTVL.

This sequence joins TRBV29-1 and TRBJ1-1, with D unresolved. CDR1 is SQVTM, CDR2 ANQGSEA, per germline. With 4 bases removed from V and 6 bases from J, the gap between germline ends came to 9 bases. There are 11 residues in the CDR3. Written as DNA, the CDR3 is TGCAGCGTTGCGGGTTACGCTGAAGCTTTCTTT. Translated, it gives CSVAGYAEAFF.